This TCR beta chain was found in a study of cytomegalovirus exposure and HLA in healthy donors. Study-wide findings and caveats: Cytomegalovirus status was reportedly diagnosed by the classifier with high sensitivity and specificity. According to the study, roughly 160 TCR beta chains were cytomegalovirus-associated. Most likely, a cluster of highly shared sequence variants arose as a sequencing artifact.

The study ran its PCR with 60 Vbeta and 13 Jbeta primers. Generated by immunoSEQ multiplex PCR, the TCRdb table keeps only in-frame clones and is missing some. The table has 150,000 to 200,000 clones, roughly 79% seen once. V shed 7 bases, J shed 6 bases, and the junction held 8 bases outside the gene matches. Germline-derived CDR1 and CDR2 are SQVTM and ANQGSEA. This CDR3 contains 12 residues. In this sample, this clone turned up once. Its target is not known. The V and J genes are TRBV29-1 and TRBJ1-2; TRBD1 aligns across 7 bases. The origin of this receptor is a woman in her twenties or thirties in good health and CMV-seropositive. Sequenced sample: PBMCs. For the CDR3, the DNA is TGCAGCGGCGAAACAGGGGCCCATGGCTACACCTTC. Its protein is CSGETGAHGYTF.